This is a list of T cell receptor beta chains from one sample in a study of CD8+ T cells in alopecia areata. Using immunoSEQ multiplex PCR, the repertoire was profiled, and TCRdb retains in-frame clones only, with some absent. Among 200,000 or so clones listed, about 61% were seen once. Sequencing used CD8+ T cells sorted from blood. The source of these receptors is a human donor in good health. The conserved cysteine and the conserved F or W are not part of the CDR3 here.

v_call	j_call	cdr3_aa
TRBV27	TRBJ1-1	ASNLADGTNTEAF
TRBV30	TRBJ2-7	AWSVLGAGEQY
TRBV11-2	TRBJ1-1	ASSRGMARDTEAF
TRBV13	TRBJ1-1	ASSLGGGGFTEAF
TRBV30	TRBJ2-7	AWSVRGPYEQY
TRBV7-9	TRBJ2-2	ASSPAAANTGELF
TRBV7-6	TRBJ2-7	ASSDSGLAYEQY
TRBV5-6	TRBJ2-3	ASSLGPSTDTQY
TRBV10-2	TRBJ1-1	ASSESIYEAF
TRBV27	TRBJ2-7	ASSGTSYEQY
TRBV5-1	TRBJ1-5	ASSLGDRADQPQH
TRBV7-2	TRBJ1-2	ASSPGQGDYGYT
TRBV7-8	TRBJ2-5	ASSLTGGPEETQY
TRBV2	TRBJ1-1	ASRGQGFVFTEAF
TRBV19	TRBJ1-2	ASTLPRGNYGYT
TRBV4-2	TRBJ2-7	ASSQDSEGRVLYEQY
TRBV27	TRBJ1-2	ASSTYVGDSYGYT
TRBV6-5	TRBJ2-3	ASSLAGVTDTQY
TRBV6-4	TRBJ2-6	ASSESGGVSGANVLT
TRBV5-6	TRBJ1-1	ASSLRGRVRNTEAF
TRBV4-1	TRBJ2-3	ASSQERGTDTQY
TRBV28	TRBJ2-1	ASSLGTHEQF
TRBV6-1	TRBJ2-1	ASSGPPRELYNEQF
TRBV29-1	TRBJ2-7	SGVDGSYEQY
TRBV11-2	TRBJ1-6	ASSLGTNSPLH
TRBV15	TRBJ2-7	ATSRVGDEQY
TRBV2	TRBJ1-1	ASKGGQIEWVGEAF
TRBV11-2	TRBJ2-3	ASSFIEGTDGTDTQY
TRBV27	TRBJ1-5	ASSLSRNSNQPQH
TRBV2	TRBJ1-4	ASSGGAVANEKLF
TRBV5-6	TRBJ1-5	ASSLLRNSRNQPQH
TRBV13	TRBJ2-1	ASSQGTYNEQF
TRBV29-1	TRBJ2-7	SVEGLGGRTDYEQY
TRBV9	TRBJ2-7	ASSGDNPYEQY
TRBV5-6	TRBJ2-1	ASSWRGLAGYNEQF
TRBV19	TRBJ2-1	ASSTNPGGVNEQF
TRBV6-5	TRBJ1-6	ASSYGPLRKNSPLH
TRBV5-4	TRBJ2-7	ASSSPGQGSYEQY
TRBV10-1	TRBJ2-1	ASSASRGEVNEQF
TRBV4-1	TRBJ1-4	ASSGTVVTEKLF
TRBV29-1	TRBJ1-2	SVEGINYGYT
TRBV5-1	TRBJ2-1	ASTTRASSYNEQF
TRBV13	TRBJ1-2	ASSLQTEGYT
TRBV7-9	TRBJ2-5	ASYRDREETQY
TRBV7-2	TRBJ2-3	ASSFGGTDTQY
TRBV4-1	TRBJ1-1	ASSQDLILGGTEAF
TRBV11-1	TRBJ2-7	ASSSDRAYEQY
TRBV25-1	TRBJ2-5	ASEARAGGQETQY
TRBV7-9	TRBJ2-2	ASSPRGAGAQSNTGELF
TRBV19	TRBJ2-5	ASSRRDNQETQY
TRBV29-1	TRBJ1-2	SVEDGDSQNYGYT